The 29 T cell receptor beta chains presented below share a single source sample, sequenced in a study of T-cell memory formation after mild COVID-19. TCRdb recomputed calls from the 5' RACE reads with MiXCR, one row per CDR3 protein. The sample shows some 300,000 distinct CDR3 sequences, under 25% of them seen only once. The sequenced sample consisted of PBMCs or a T cell subset sorted from them (not recorded which). These receptors were collected from a man between 18 and 35 years old who had mild COVID-19 (a few samples of this study predate the infection). Cell type and time point are not known.

CDR3 in DNA: TGCGCCAGCAGCCAACCGGGACTTCAGGGACAGTTCTTC. Translating gives CASSQPGLQGQFF. V and J are TRBV4-3 and TRBJ2-1, with D maybe TRBD2 (6 bases). The CDR3 covers 13 residues. V lost 2 bases to trimming and J lost 13 bases, with 15 bases between them. Germline loops: CDR1 LGHNA, CDR2 YSLEER.

V and J are TRBV4-3 and TRBJ2-6; no reliable D call. Germline V gives CDR1 LGHNA, CDR2 YSLEER. Trimming removed 6 bases at V and 2 bases at J, with 17 bases between. The CDR3 is 17 residues long. CDR3 in DNA: TGCGCCAGCAGTCCGACGGCGGTAGGCACTGGGGCCAACGTCCTGACTTTC. This encodes CASSPTAVGTGANVLTF.

This clonotype was seen only a few times. The rearrangement joins TRBV6-5 to TRBJ2-1; 7 positions agree with TRBD1. This CDR3 spans 15 amino acids. From germline, CDR1 is MNHEY and CDR2 SVGAGI. Trimming cost V 5 bases and J 6 bases; bases outside gene matches: 10. This CDR3 is CASSLRTGRFNEQFF. CDR3 bases: TGTGCCAGCAGTCTCCGGACAGGACGATTCAATGAGCAGTTCTTC.

CDR3 nucleotides: TGTGCCAGCAGCGTAGCCGGTCGGGGTCGTGGTGGAAAACTGTTTTTT. Protein: CASSVAGRGRGGKLFF. The rearrangement uses TRBV9 and TRBJ1-4; no clear D gene. In germline, CDR1 is SGDLS, CDR2 YYNGEE. The CDR3 runs to 16 residues. V dropped 0 bases and J dropped 10 bases, with 19 bases sitting between them.

This clonotype has just a few counts. The chain links TRBV2 to TRBJ2-1; the D is unclear. Trimming left V 2 bases short and J 6 bases short, with 11 bases between. The CDR3 spans 14 residues. Germline V gene lookup returns CDR1 SNHLY and CDR2 FYNNEI. The CDR3 nucleotides read TGTGCCAGCAGTGAATCGGTCCTAGTCAATGAGCAGTTCTTC. Its protein product is CASSESVLVNEQFF.

This clonotype has ten or more counts. Compared with germline, one end of the junction differs, possibly owing to a read error. The rearrangement joins TRBV5-1 to TRBJ1-5; D unresolved. CDR1 SGHRS and CDR2 YFSETQ come from the germline V gene. The CDR3 covers 13 residues. Here the CDR3 DNA reads TGTGCCAGCAGCTTAGACGGCAATCAGCCCCAGCATTTT. It codes for CASSLDGNQPQHF.

The chain links TRBV5-1 to TRBJ2-7; the D gene is possibly TRBD1 (6 bases). The CDR3 contains 12 residues. Trimming removed 1 base from V and 7 bases from J, with 9 bases in between. CDR1 and CDR2 from the germline V gene are SGHRS and YFSETQ. CDR3: CASSLSGDEQYF. CDR3 DNA: TGCGCCAGCAGCTTGTCAGGGGATGAGCAGTACTTC. The whole variable domain, filled in from reference TRBV5-1 and TRBJ2-7, reads KAGVTQTPRYLIKTRGQQVTLSCSPISGHRSVSWYQQTPGQGLQFLFEYFSETQRNKGNFPGRFSGRQFSNSRSEMNVSTLELGDSALYLCASSLSGDEQYFGPGTRLTVT.

The gene calls are TRBV5-1 and TRBJ1-2, with a weak D call TRBD1 (5 bases). With 2 bases removed from V and 8 bases from J, the gap between germline ends came to 7 bases. Per germline, CDR1 SGHRS and CDR2 YFSETQ. The CDR3 runs to 11 residues. CDR3 amino acids: CASSFGQGYTF. The DNA of the CDR3 is TGCGCCAGCAGCTTCGGACAAGGCTACACCTTC.

This sequence joins TRBV15 and TRBJ2-3; D gene uncertain. Looked up from germline, CDR1 is LNHNV and CDR2 is YYDKDF (reference sequence). The CDR3 is 12 amino acids. V was clipped by 5 bases and J by 0 bases, with 3 bases between them. The chain's CDR3 is CATSPSTDTQYF. In DNA form, the CDR3 reads TGTGCCACCAGCCCCAGCACAGATACGCAGTATTTT. Using reference TRBV15 and TRBJ2-3 for the parts outside the CDR3, the full variable domain is DAMVIQNPRYQVTQFGKPVTLSCSQTLNHNVMYWYQQKSSQAPKLLFHYYDKDFNNEADTPDNFQSRRPNTSFCFLDIRSPGLGDTAMYLCATSPSTDTQYFGPGTRLTVL.

This clonotype showed up just a few times. The CDR3 DNA sequence: TGTGCCAGCCCCCTGAGGGAAACTGCTCGGGAGACCCAGTACTTC. Its translation is CASPLRETARETQYF. This chain uses TRBV9 with TRBJ2-5; maybe TRBD2 (5 bases). The CDR3 extends over 15 amino acids. Trimming shortened V by 7 bases and J by 5 bases, and 21 bases separated the two germline ends. From germline, CDR1 is SGDLS and CDR2 YYNGEE.

This clonotype has only a few counts. The chain uses TRBV11-2 and TRBJ1-5, with D possibly being TRBD1 (5 bases). Trimming shortened V by 7 bases and J by 5 bases, and 12 bases separated the two germline ends. Germline CDR1 is SGHAT and CDR2 is FQNNGV. This CDR3 is 13 amino acids long. The CDR3 region has the DNA TGTGCCAGCAAGGGACCCGGGGATCAGCCCCAGCATTTT. Encoded protein: CASKGPGDQPQHF.

V and J are TRBV28 and TRBJ2-7, with D perhaps matching TRBD1 or TRBD2 (5 bases each). V was cut by 3 bases and J by 6 bases, with 12 bases left in between. Germline V gene sequence: CDR1 MDHEN, CDR2 SYDVKM. This CDR3 spans 13 amino acids. The CDR3 DNA is TGTGCCAGCAGTTTGAATGGGGGTGGCGAGCAGTACGTC. This gives the protein CASSLNGGGEQYV.

This chain connects TRBV7-2 to TRBJ1-3; 9 bases are a match to TRBD1. In germline, CDR1 is SGHTA, CDR2 FQGNSA. This CDR3 has 18 residues. The V segment lost 1 base and the J segment 7 bases; nucleotides outside the gene matches: 14. The CDR3 region has the DNA TGTGCCAGCAGCTTAGTGGTTTTGTCGGACAGGGGTCGGAACACCATATATTTT. As protein: CASSLVVLSDRGRNTIYF.

The chain carries TRBV2 and TRBJ1-5; no definite D call. Per the germline V gene, CDR1 is SNHLY and CDR2 is FYNNEI. This CDR3 is built from 15 residues. Deletions cut 5 bases from V and 4 bases from J, with 15 bases between. CDR3 region: CASSYPARLNQPQHF. The DNA of the CDR3 is TGTGCCAGCAGTTACCCTGCCCGTCTTAATCAGCCCCAGCATTTT.

The chain carries TRBV4-1 and TRBJ2-7; D is possibly TRBD2 (6 bases). Trimming took 3 bases from V and 7 from J, leaving 13 bases between them. Germline lookup yields CDR1 MGHRA and CDR2 YSYEKL. The CDR3 runs 13 residues. The CDR3 loop reads CASSQRTGREQYF. The DNA for the CDR3 is TGCGCCAGCAGCCAGAGGACGGGGAGGGAGCAGTACTTC.

This chain uses TRBV21-1 with TRBJ1-4; the DNA was not compared with TRBD1, the D call given in the table. TRBV21-1 is described as a pseudogene. The CDR3 contains 16 residues. The CDR3 DNA reads as TGTGCCAGCAGCGAAAGGACAGGGGGGAAGGATGAAAAACTGTTTTTT. Its translation is CASSERTGGKDEKLFF.

There are a few counts of this clonotype. The CDR3 protein is CASSSGGASYEQYV. CDR3 nucleotide sequence: TGTGCCAGCAGTTCGGGAGGTGCCTCCTACGAGCAGTACGTC. This chain links TRBV28 with TRBJ2-7; 7 bases match TRBD2. V was pared by 4 bases and J by 0 bases, with 3 bases of the junction left unmatched. The CDR3 is 14 amino acids. The germline CDR1 and CDR2 sequences are MDHEN and SYDVKM.

This clonotype was picked up a small number of times. The chain carries TRBV5-1 and TRBJ2-3; 11 nucleotides match TRBD2. Germline trimming cut 3 bases from V and 4 bases from J; bases unmatched to any gene: 7. The CDR3 totals 16 residues. Germline-derived CDR1 and CDR2 are SGHRS and YFSETQ. This CDR3 reads CASSSQPSGGSDTQYF. The CDR3 nucleotides are TGCGCCAGCAGCTCCCAGCCTAGCGGGGGGTCAGATACGCAGTATTTT. Based on the CDR3 plus reference TRBV5-1 and TRBJ2-3, the full variable domain is KAGVTQTPRYLIKTRGQQVTLSCSPISGHRSVSWYQQTPGQGLQFLFEYFSETQRNKGNFPGRFSGRQFSNSRSEMNVSTLELGDSALYLCASSSQPSGGSDTQYFGPGTRLTVL.

This clonotype was detected a few times. The chain links TRBV7-3 to TRBJ2-1, with D perhaps assigned TRBD1 or TRBD2 (5 bases each). The CDR3 is 15 residues long. The germline CDR1 and CDR2 sequences are SGHTA and FQGTGA. The germline V and J ends were trimmed by 5 bases and 0 bases, with 11 bases remaining between them. The CDR3 DNA is TGTGCCAGCAGCCGGGACCCCAGCTCCTACAATGAGCAGTTCTTC. It encodes CASSRDPSSYNEQFF. The full variable domain, with the rest looked up from reference TRBV7-3 and TRBJ2-1, is GAGVSQTPSNKVTEKGKYVELRCDPISGHTALYWYRQSLGQGPEFLIYFQGTGAADDSGLPNDRFFAVRPEGSVSTLKIQRTERGDSAVYLCASSRDPSSYNEQFFGPGTRLTVL.

In this sample, this clonotype turned up a few times. The chain links TRBV6-1 to TRBJ2-5; no definite D call. The V end was cut by 5 bases, the J end by 5 bases, with 9 bases between. CDR1 MNHNS and CDR2 SASEGT come from the germline V gene. The CDR3 sequence is 12 residues long. Here the CDR3 DNA reads TGTGCCAGCAGTTTCCCTCTGGAGACCCAGTACTTC. Translated: CASSFPLETQYF.

This clonotype was counted only a few times. The gene calls are TRBV20-1 and TRBJ1-6; 8 positions match TRBD1. Germline CDR1 reads DFQATT; CDR2 reads SNEGSKA (reference sequence). The CDR3 runs 14 residues. The junction had 8 bases not matched to a gene; V was cut back by 8 bases and J by 5 bases. The CDR3 here is CSPRQGLDNSPLHF. Here the CDR3 DNA reads TGCAGTCCCCGACAGGGGTTGGATAATTCACCCCTCCACTTT.

This clonotype was detected ten times or more. The genes are TRBV7-9 and TRBJ2-3; no reliable D call. V lost 5 bases to trimming and J lost 2 bases, with 20 bases between them. The CDR3 has 17 amino acids. CDR1 SEHNR and CDR2 FQNEAQ come from the germline V gene (reference sequence). The CDR3 coding sequence is TGTGCCAGCAGCCGATCGACACCACCCACTATCACAGATACGCAGTATTTT. It specifies CASSRSTPPTITDTQYF.

This clonotype was counted ten times or more. V and J are TRBV6-2 or TRBV6-3 and TRBJ2-2, with 9 bases matching TRBD1. The germline V gene encodes CDR1 MNHEY and CDR2 SVGEGT. This CDR3 contains 16 residues. Unmatched junction bases numbered 15, after V lost 9 bases and J lost 7 bases. The CDR3 loop is CASQEAQGAFDGELFF. The CDR3 DNA reads as TGTGCCAGTCAAGAGGCACAGGGGGCGTTTGACGGGGAGCTGTTTTTT.

This clonotype has a handful of counts. This chain uses TRBV5-1 with TRBJ2-2, with no clear D. The germline gives CDR1 SGHRS, CDR2 YFSETQ. This CDR3 has 15 residues. V shed 4 bases and J shed 4 bases, with 14 bases lying between them. DNA of the CDR3: TGCGCCAGCAGCCCTTCGCACCGAGTCACCGGGGAGCTGTTTTTT. Its protein product is CASSPSHRVTGELFF. Looking up the rest from reference TRBV5-1 and TRBJ2-2 gives the full variable domain: KAGVTQTPRYLIKTRGQQVTLSCSPISGHRSVSWYQQTPGQGLQFLFEYFSETQRNKGNFPGRFSGRQFSNSRSEMNVSTLELGDSALYLCASSPSHRVTGELFFGEGSRLTVL.

As DNA, the CDR3 is TGTGCCAGCAGTTACTCTGGGGGCTCCTTCACCGGGGAGCTGTTTTTT. It codes for CASSYSGGSFTGELFF. The V and J genes are TRBV6-2 or TRBV6-3 and TRBJ2-2, with a weak D call TRBD1 (6 bases). Germline assignment: CDR1 MNHEY and CDR2 SVGEGT. The ends were cut back, 0 bases at V and 4 bases at J, with 12 bases in the middle. The length of the CDR3 is 16 residues.

V and J are TRBV15 and TRBJ1-1, with a possible D match to TRBD1 (6 bases). Germline V gene sequence: CDR1 LNHNV, CDR2 YYDKDF (reference sequence). The CDR3 is 13 amino acids. V lost 5 bases and J 3 bases, leaving 10 bases between the germline ends. CDR3 amino acids: CATSSQGDTEAFF. The DNA for the CDR3 is TGTGCCACCAGCTCACAGGGTGACACTGAAGCTTTCTTT.

The rearrangement joins TRBV7-3 to TRBJ2-3, with 9 bases fitting TRBD2. With 5 bases clipped from V and 5 bases from J, the junction kept 8 bases outside the gene matches. Germline values: CDR1 SGHTA, CDR2 FQGTGA. This CDR3 spans 15 amino acids. The CDR3 bases are TGTGCCAGCAGCCTTTGGGGCGGGGGGGAAGATACGCAGTATTTT. This gives the protein CASSLWGGGEDTQYF.

The V call is TRBV19, the J call TRBJ2-7; possibly TRBD1 for D (6 bases). CDR3 length: 14 amino acids. CDR1 and CDR2 (germline): LNHDA, SQIVND (reference sequence). V gave up 3 bases and J gave up 2 bases, with 11 bases separating them. The CDR3 here is CASSMYRDAYEQYF. CDR3 nucleotide sequence: TGTGCCAGTAGTATGTACAGGGACGCCTACGAGCAGTACTTC.

J is TRBJ2-7 and V is TRBV6-5; no clear D. Trimming shortened V by 2 bases and J by 2 bases, and 10 bases separated the two germline ends. Germline CDR1 is MNHEY and CDR2 is SVGAGI. The CDR3 runs 14 residues. The CDR3 DNA follows: TGTGCCAGCAGTTACGGGCCGGAAACCTACGAGCAGTACTTC. This codes for CASSYGPETYEQYF.